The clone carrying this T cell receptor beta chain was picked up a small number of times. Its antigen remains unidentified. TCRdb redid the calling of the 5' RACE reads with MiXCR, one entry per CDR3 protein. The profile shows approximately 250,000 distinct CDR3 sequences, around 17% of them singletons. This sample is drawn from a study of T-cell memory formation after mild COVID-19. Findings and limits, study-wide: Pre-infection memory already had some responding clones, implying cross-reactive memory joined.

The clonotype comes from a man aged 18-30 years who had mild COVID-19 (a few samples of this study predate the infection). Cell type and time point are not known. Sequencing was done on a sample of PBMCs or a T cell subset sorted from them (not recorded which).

The CDR3 nucleotides are TGTGCCTGGAGGGCGGGCCTGAGGCAGGTCGGGGAGCTGTTTTTT. This codes for CAWRAGLRQVGELFF. The chain couples TRBV30 to TRBJ2-2; the D gene is possibly TRBD2 (5 bases). CDR3 length: 15 amino acids. Germline V gene data show CDR1 as GTSNPN and CDR2 as SVGIG (reference sequence). V was clipped by 3 bases and J by 7 bases, with 18 bases between them.